These T cell receptor beta chains were read from a single sample in a study of OX40 agonist ivuxolimab in advanced cancers. Profiled with immunoSEQ multiplex PCR; TCRdb holds only in-frame clones, not every one. The table lists 65,000 to 85,000 clones, roughly 91% of them singletons. The sample was CD4+ or CD8+ T cells sorted from blood, taken in a trial of the OX40 agonist ivuxolimab. All receptors derive from an adult with an advanced solid tumor such as melanoma, head and neck, liver or kidney cancer. Both conserved end residues are part of each CDR3. A D gene is named only where the DNA matches it firmly. Where a row states a size, it is once, few, many or the class of an expanded clone; other rows omit it.

>TRBV9|TRBD2|TRBJ2-1|-
CASSVGTSGRGEQFF
TGTGCCAGCAGCGTAGGGACTAGCGGGAGAGGTGAGCAGTTCTTC
>TRBV7-8|-|TRBJ2-6|once
CASSLAFPGANVLTF
TGTGCCAGCAGCTTAGCGTTCCCTGGGGCCAACGTCCTGACTTTC
>TRBV4-1|TRBD1|TRBJ1-1|once
CASSPTTGANTEAFF
TGCGCCAGCAGCCCCACCACAGGGGCGAACACTGAAGCTTTCTTT
>TRBV7-9|TRBD1|TRBJ1-3|-
CASSPDRGFSGNTIYF
TGTGCCAGCAGCCCGGACAGGGGGTTCTCTGGAAACACCATATATTTT
>TRBV7-2|-|TRBJ2-1|-
CASNLYNEQFF
TGTGCCAGCAACCTTTACAATGAGCAGTTCTTC
>TRBV27|-|TRBJ2-7|-
CASSFGQGGSYEQYF
TGTGCCAGCAGTTTCGGGCAGGGGGGATCCTACGAGCAGTACTTC
>TRBV6-5|-|TRBJ2-7|-
CASSYSFYYEQYF
TGTGCCAGCAGTTACTCGTTCTACTACGAGCAGTACTTC
>TRBV5-4|-|TRBJ2-1|-
CASSFLAQDEQFF
TGTGCCAGCAGCTTCCTCGCACAGGATGAGCAGTTCTTC
>TRBV4-1|TRBD1|TRBJ2-3|-
CASSPAGTGGTDTQYF
TGCGCCAGCAGCCCGGCCGGGACAGGGGGTACAGATACGCAGTATTTT
>TRBV15|-|TRBJ1-5|-
CATSRDWTVNQPQHF
TGTGCCACCAGCAGAGATTGGACAGTCAATCAGCCCCAGCATTTT
>TRBV7-9|-|TRBJ1-3|-
CASSLVSFISGNTIYF
TGTGCCAGCAGCTTAGTCAGCTTTATCTCTGGAAACACCATATATTTT
>TRBV30|-|TRBJ2-7|-
CAWSIQGTGEQYF
TGTGCCTGGAGCATACAGGGAACGGGGGAGCAGTACTTC
>TRBV4-1|-|TRBJ1-1|-
CASSQDPRSNTEAFF
TGCGCCAGCAGCCAAGATCCCCGGTCGAACACTGAAGCTTTCTTT